A single sample gave rise to the 27 T cell receptor beta chains below, sequenced in a study of blood T cell repertoires in COVID-19. Profiled with immunoSEQ multiplex PCR; TCRdb holds only in-frame clones, not every one. The sample has about 150,000 clones, more than 80% seen once; the top ten hold less than 4%. Sequencing was performed on peripheral blood. The receptors come from a woman aged 60-70 years with active COVID-19.

The gene calls are TRBV3-1 (or the pseudogene TRBV3-2) and TRBJ1-3, with TRBD1 as a possible D gene (5 bases). Germline V gives CDR1 LGHDT, CDR2 YNNKEL (reference sequence). V lost 3 bases and J lost 3, with 12 bases in between. The CDR3 length is 15 residues. In DNA form, the CDR3 reads TGTGCCAGCAGCCACGCGCAGGGTTTTGGAAACACCATATATTTT. This encodes CASSHAQGFGNTIYF.

The CDR3 loop is CASSQGLTSGRGGTDTQYF. The CDR3 bases are TGCGCCAGCAGCCAGGGCCTGACTAGCGGGAGGGGGGGCACAGATACGCAGTATTTT. The chain joins TRBV4-1 to TRBJ2-3; 14 nucleotides agree with TRBD2. The germline gives CDR1 MGHRA, CDR2 YSYEKL. The CDR3 has 19 amino acids. The ends lost 3 bases at V and 1 base at J; junction bases unmatched: 9.

This chain uses TRBV7-3 with TRBJ1-1, with TRBD1 matching 7 bases. Germline V gene lookup returns CDR1 SGHTA and CDR2 FQGTGA. Trimming removed 2 bases from V and 4 bases from J; junction bases left unmatched: 13. This CDR3 comprises 17 residues. CDR3: CASSLHDRGLQSTEAFF. For the CDR3, the DNA is TGTGCCAGCAGCTTACATGATAGGGGGCTGCAGAGCACTGAAGCTTTCTTT.

The chain joins TRBV6-5 to TRBJ2-5; 8 bases are shared with TRBD1. Germline lookup yields CDR1 MNHEY and CDR2 SVGAGI. With V trimmed by 6 bases and J by 5 bases, 8 bases remained unmatched. This CDR3 is 14 amino acids long. The CDR3: CASSPDRGGETQYF. The CDR3 DNA sequence: TGTGCCAGCAGCCCCGACAGGGGTGGGGAGACCCAGTACTTC.

The V call is TRBV10-1, the J call TRBJ2-3; D remains ambiguous. Trimming pared 0 bases from V and 1 base from J, leaving 8 bases between. This CDR3 contains 15 residues. The germline V gene encodes CDR1 WNHNN and CDR2 SYGVQD (reference sequence). The CDR3 DNA sequence: TGCGCCAGCAGTGAGTCTAGCATCCGCACAGATACGCAGTATTTT. Protein product: CASSESSIRTDTQYF.

This clone was picked up a small number of times. This rearrangement joins TRBV6-1 to TRBJ2-1; 9 bases fit TRBD2. Trimming cost V 4 bases and J 7 bases; bases outside gene matches: 14. CDR3 length equals 17 residues. Germline V gives CDR1 MNHNS, CDR2 SASEGT. The CDR3 nucleotides read TGTGCCAGCAGTGTGACAGATGGTAGCGGGGGTGGGAATGAGCAGTTCTTC. Protein: CASSVTDGSGGGNEQFF.

This sequence joins TRBV28 and TRBJ1-5; 8 bases line up with TRBD1. There are 16 residues in the CDR3. The J segment lost 0 bases and the V segment lost 3 bases, leaving 4 bases of the junction unmatched. Germline CDR1 is MDHEN and CDR2 is SYDVKM. This CDR3 is CASSLDRDYSNQPQHF. The CDR3 DNA reads as TGTGCCAGCAGTTTGGACAGGGATTATAGCAATCAGCCCCAGCATTTT.

The gene calls are TRBV6-2 or TRBV6-3 and TRBJ2-7; weak D call: TRBD1 (6 bases). This CDR3 region has 11 residues. The V gene's germline CDR1 is MNHEY and CDR2 SVGEGT. Trimming removed 6 bases at V and 6 bases at J, with 9 bases between. The CDR3 DNA reads as TGTGCCAGCAGCCGCAGGGGCGAGCAGTACTTC. It encodes CASSRRGEQYF.

In DNA, the CDR3 is TGTGCCAGCAAGGGACAGGGGAGGGGGCTATACGAGCAGTACTTC. This encodes CASKGQGRGLYEQYF. The chain recombines TRBV6-5 with TRBJ2-7, with 10 bases matching TRBD1. Per germline, CDR1 MNHEY and CDR2 SVGAGI. The CDR3 is made up of 15 amino acids. The J segment lost 4 bases and the V segment lost 7 bases, leaving 10 bases of the junction unmatched.

V gene TRBV15 combines with J gene TRBJ1-2; tentatively, D is TRBD1 (6 bases). The CDR3 sequence is 14 residues long. CDR1 is LNHNV and CDR2 is YYDKDF in the germline V gene (reference sequence). The germline V and J ends were trimmed by 5 bases and 5 bases, with 15 bases remaining between them. The CDR3 spells CATSPESRGYGYTF. The CDR3 DNA sequence: TGTGCCACCAGCCCCGAAAGCAGGGGATATGGCTACACCTTC.

The V and J genes are TRBV7-9 and TRBJ2-6; the match to TRBD2 covers 9 bases. The CDR3 is 18 amino acids. CDR1 is SEHNR, CDR2 FQNEAQ, per germline (reference sequence). Trimming removed 1 base from V and 0 bases from J; junction bases left unmatched: 4. CDR3 protein: CASSLGLADLSGANVLTF. The CDR3 DNA reads TGTGCCAGCAGCTTAGGACTAGCGGACCTCTCTGGGGCCAACGTCCTGACTTTC.

This clone was seen only once. The chain recombines TRBV28 with TRBJ2-1; the D is unclear. The CDR3 runs to 13 residues. V was clipped by 6 bases and J by 4 bases, with 10 bases between them. Germline V CDR1 and CDR2: MDHEN, SYDVKM. The DNA for the CDR3 is TGTGCCAGCAGCCCGGCGGCTTACAATGAGCAGTTCTTC. Amino acids: CASSPAAYNEQFF.

The CDR3 DNA reads as TGCAGGGTAAAAGGGACTAGCGGGAAACGGTGCTCCTACAATGAGCAGTTCTTC. Protein product: CRVKGTSGKRCSYNEQFF. This chain connects TRBV29-1 to TRBJ2-1; 13 bases are shared with TRBD2. The CDR3 has 18 amino acids. CDR1 and CDR2 (germline): SQVTM, ANQGSEA.

The CDR3 reads CASSRDRGEETQYF. The CDR3 DNA follows: TGTGCCAGCAGCCGGGACAGGGGGGAAGAGACCCAGTACTTC. The chain couples TRBV11-3 to TRBJ2-5, with 11 positions matching TRBD1. Trimming removed 5 bases from V and 3 bases from J; junction bases left unmatched: 2. The CDR3 consists of 14 residues. The germline CDR1 and CDR2 sequences are SGHNT and YENEEA.

This clone has only a few counts. The gene calls are TRBV5-1 and TRBJ2-3, with TRBD2 matching 14 bases. The CDR3 spans 19 residues. The V gene's germline CDR1 is SGHRS and CDR2 YFSETQ. The V segment lost 3 bases and the J segment 0 bases; nucleotides outside the gene matches: 9. This chain's CDR3 is CASSSAGTSGSTSTDTQYF. In nucleotides, the CDR3 is TGCGCCAGCAGCTCTGCCGGGACTAGCGGGAGTACTAGCACAGATACGCAGTATTTT.

This clone was seen only once. This chain links TRBV19 with TRBJ2-2, with D tentatively TRBD1 (7 bases). V was cut by 2 bases and J by 15 bases, with 16 bases left in between. Germline V gene data show CDR1 as LNHDA and CDR2 as SQIVND (reference sequence). This CDR3 is 13 amino acids long. The CDR3: CASSIWQGGPVFF. Here the CDR3 DNA reads TGTGCCAGTAGTATATGGCAGGGGGGTCCCGTGTTTTTT.

The genes are TRBV7-6 and TRBJ2-3, with TRBD2 matching over 8 bases. CDR3 length: 17 residues. Per germline, CDR1 SGHVS and CDR2 FNYEAQ. V gave up 4 bases and J gave up 4 bases; unmatched junction bases: 13. This CDR3 is CASSSPTSETFSDTQYF. The CDR3 DNA follows: TGTGCCAGCAGCTCCCCGACTAGCGAAACGTTTTCAGATACGCAGTATTTT.

The chain has TRBV9 and TRBJ1-5; 9 bases match TRBD1. Per the germline V gene, CDR1 is SGDLS and CDR2 is YYNGEE. V shed 4 bases, J shed 3 bases, and the junction held 8 bases outside the gene matches. The CDR3 contains 16 residues. CDR3 residues: CASSPGQGGYNQPQHF. In nucleotides, the CDR3 is TGTGCCAGCAGCCCGGGACAGGGAGGGTACAATCAGCCCCAGCATTTT.

In DNA, the CDR3 is TGCAGCGTTGACAGAGTAGCGGGAGGTGGGGAGACCCAGTACTTC. Protein sequence: CSVDRVAGGGETQYF. The chain combines TRBV29-1 with TRBJ2-5, with 10 bases that match TRBD2. V dropped 3 bases and J dropped 5; count of bases not matched to a gene: 9. The germline V gene has CDR1 SQVTM and CDR2 ANQGSEA. There are 15 residues in the CDR3.

This chain uses TRBV28 with TRBJ2-7, with TRBD2 matching 9 bases. There are 15 residues in the CDR3. The ends lost 2 bases at V and 6 bases at J; junction bases unmatched: 8. CDR1 and CDR2 from the germline V gene are MDHEN and SYDVKM. The CDR3 reads CASSLRPAGGSEQYF. CDR3 DNA sequence: TGTGCCAGCAGTTTAAGGCCAGCGGGAGGAAGCGAGCAGTACTTC.

This clone came up once. The chain links TRBV3-1 (or the pseudogene TRBV3-2) to TRBJ2-7; 7 nucleotides match TRBD2. The V gene end was trimmed by 8 bases and the J gene end by 3 bases; junction bases not matched to a gene: 10. The CDR3 has 14 amino acids. CDR1 is LGHDT and CDR2 is YNNKEL in the germline V gene (reference sequence). The CDR3 coding sequence is TGTGCCAGCGGCCCCGGGGGGTCTTACTACGAGCAGTACTTC. This translates into CASGPGGSYYEQYF.

The CDR3 coding sequence is TGTGCCAGCAGTTACCCTCAGGCTAGCGGCTCCTACGAGCAGTACTTC. Residues: CASSYPQASGSYEQYF. The rearrangement joins TRBV6-6 to TRBJ2-7; the match to TRBD2 covers 7 bases. CDR3 size: 16 residues. CDR1 MNHNY and CDR2 SVGAGI come from the germline V gene (reference sequence). V gave up 2 bases and J gave up 0 bases; unmatched junction bases: 7.

The CDR3 sequence is CASSLGLVELFF. For the CDR3, the DNA is TGTGCCAGCAGCTTAGGGCTAGTGGAGCTGTTTTTT. V is TRBV13 and J is TRBJ2-2; D not certain. Looked up from germline, CDR1 is PRHDT and CDR2 is FYEKMQ (reference sequence). The CDR3 is 12 amino acids. V lost 0 bases to trimming and J lost 10 bases, with 6 bases between them.

The V and J genes are TRBV4-2 and TRBJ2-1; 7 bases map to TRBD2. This CDR3 is built from 14 residues. Germline values: CDR1 LGHNA, CDR2 YNFKEQ. The junction had 3 bases not matched to a gene; V was cut back by 3 bases and J by 4 bases. CDR3 DNA sequence: TGTGCCAGCAGCCATCCGGGGGGATACAATGAGCAGTTCTTC. Amino acids: CASSHPGGYNEQFF.

The chain uses TRBV27 and TRBJ2-2; TRBD2 aligns across 10 bases. The V gene end was trimmed by 0 bases and the J gene end by 4 bases; junction bases not matched to a gene: 8. CDR3 length: 18 amino acids. Germline-derived CDR1 and CDR2 are MNHEY and SMNVEV (reference sequence). The DNA of the CDR3 is TGTGCCAGCAGTTTATCCCTCCGGCTAGCGGGAGTCACCGGGGAGCTGTTTTTT. Amino acids: CASSLSLRLAGVTGELFF.

The table lists this clone with a few counts. The J gene is TRBJ2-2, the V gene TRBV19; D ambiguous. This CDR3 spans 12 amino acids. The V end was cut by 5 bases, the J end by 6 bases, with 7 bases between. CDR1 and CDR2 (germline): LNHDA, SQIVND (reference sequence). The CDR3 loop is CASSPRAGELFF. The CDR3 DNA sequence: TGTGCCAGTAGTCCCCGAGCCGGGGAGCTGTTTTTT.

The genes are TRBV9 and TRBJ1-2; 9 bases are shared with TRBD1. CDR3 length: 16 amino acids. CDR1 is SGDLS and CDR2 is YYNGEE in the germline V gene. V shed 5 bases, J shed 8 bases, and the junction held 16 bases outside the gene matches. The CDR3 is CASSKTGGAVTGGYTF. CDR3 nucleotides: TGTGCCAGCAGTAAAACAGGGGGCGCCGTCACGGGGGGCTACACCTTC. The entire variable domain, with the rest obtained from reference TRBV9 and TRBJ1-2, is as follows: DSGVTQTPKHLITATGQRVTLRCSPRSGDLSVYWYQQSLDQGLQFLIQYYNGEERAKGNILERFSAQQFPDLHSELNLSSLELGDSALYFCASSKTGGAVTGGYTFGSGTRLTVV.